Below, 14 T cell receptor beta chains from the same sample are listed, as sequenced in a study of regulatory T cells in long-lasting Graves disease. As for time point: newly diagnosed GD, antithyroid drugs for less than 3 months. PBMC RNA served as the TCR library source. The TCR beta library used iRepertoire HTBI primers with Arm-PCR amplification of CDR3. TCRdb itself ran the multiplex PCR reads through MiXCR, one entry per CDR3 protein. The table shows under 450,000 distinct CDR3 sequences, with 15% to 20% occurring only once. The data were also submitted as part of a second study, on T cells in Graves' hyperthyroidism and ophthalmopathy.

The sample in question was peripheral blood mononuclear cells (PBMCs), obtained at new diagnosis, from a patient treated with antithyroid drugs. These receptors were obtained from a woman aged 18-35 years with Graves disease.

Only one count was recorded for this clonotype. At one of its ends the junction is not consistent with the germline gene, which may arise from a read error. The rearrangement joins TRBV20-1 to TRBJ1-4; the match to TRBD1 covers 8 bases. This CDR3 contains 15 residues. Germline CDR1 is DFQATT and CDR2 is SNEGSKA (reference sequence). The CDR3 bases are TGCAGTGCTAGAGATATCAGGGGGCGGACCGGGGAGCTGCTTTTT. Protein sequence: CSARDIRGRTGELLF.

Many counts were recorded for this clonotype. In DNA, the CDR3 is TGCGCCAGCAGTGTACAGCTCACCGGGGAGCTGTTTTTT. Protein: CASSVQLTGELFF. The chain links TRBV10-1 to TRBJ2-2, with D uncertain. The CDR3 totals 13 residues. V lost 4 bases and J 4 bases, leaving 7 bases between the germline ends. The germline CDR1 and CDR2 sequences are WNHNN and SYGVQD (reference sequence).

Comment on this clonotype: A read error is possible here, since a much larger clone lies one base away. This rearrangement joins TRBV27 to TRBJ2-1; D not resolved. Germline CDR1 reads MNHEY; CDR2 reads SMNVEV (reference sequence). CDR3 length equals 15 residues. Trimming took 5 bases from V and 3 from J, leaving 14 bases between them. The CDR3 bases are TGTGCCAGCAGTAGCAGGAGAGGCCTCTACAATGAGCAGTTCTTC. It yields the protein CASSSRRGLYNEQFF.

This clonotype was counted between two and nine times. The chain carries TRBV4-2 and TRBJ2-5; TRBD1 matches at 7 bases. The CDR3 consists of 15 residues. After removal of 1 base from V and 2 bases from J, the junction contained 4 bases not matched to a gene. CDR1 and CDR2 (germline): LGHNA, YNFKEQ. CDR3 region: CASSQGTGVQETQYF. Written as DNA, the CDR3 is TGTGCCAGCAGCCAAGGCACAGGGGTTCAAGAGACCCAGTACTTC.

This clonotype came up many times. The rearrangement uses TRBV24-1 and TRBJ2-1, with TRBD2 matching over 15 bases. Per the germline V gene, CDR1 is KGHDR and CDR2 is SFDVKD. CDR3 size: 15 residues. The trim removed 10 bases at V and 9 bases at J, leaving 9 bases unmatched. The CDR3 DNA follows: TGTGCCACTCTTGGGACTAGCGGGAGGTCTGGTGAGCAGTTCTTC. It yields the protein CATLGTSGRSGEQFF.

The sample holds many counts of this clonotype. The chain has TRBV6-1 and TRBJ2-2; D is perhaps TRBD2 (5 bases). Germline V gives CDR1 MNHNS, CDR2 SASEGT. Trimming removed 9 bases at V and 4 bases at J, with 12 bases between. This CDR3 spans 13 amino acids. The CDR3 reads CASRVGSTGELFF. The CDR3 nucleotides read TGTGCCAGTCGGGTGGGGAGCACCGGGGAGCTGTTTTTT.

This clonotype was counted between two and nine times. CDR3 bases: TGCGCCAGCAGCCAAGCCCCTGCCAGGGGGCAGTTGAGCGAAAAACTGTTTTTT. This sequence encodes CASSQAPARGQLSEKLFF. This chain links TRBV4-1 with TRBJ1-4, with 8 positions matching TRBD1. V was clipped by 1 base and J by 8 bases; unmatched bases: 15. This CDR3 comprises 18 residues. Germline V gene data show CDR1 as MGHRA and CDR2 as YSYEKL.

This clonotype came up many times. The J gene is TRBJ1-1, the V gene TRBV6-1, with D possibly TRBD1 on 5 matching bases. This CDR3 has 13 amino acids. CDR1 and CDR2 from the germline V gene are MNHNS and SASEGT. The V end was cut by 6 bases, the J end by 0 bases, with 8 bases between. The CDR3 protein is CASSWGLNTEAFF. CDR3 sequence (DNA): TGTGCCAGCAGCTGGGGGTTGAACACTGAAGCTTTCTTT.

This clonotype was recorded at least ten times. The chain recombines TRBV5-1 with TRBJ2-1; 10 bases map to TRBD1. The J call is doubtful: the DNA matches TRBJ2-5 better. Germline assignment: CDR1 SGHRS and CDR2 YFSETQ. CDR3 length: 17 amino acids. DNA for the CDR3: TGCGCCAGCAGCCCTGAACCGGGACAGGGGTTCTGGGAGACCCAGTACTTC. Translated, it gives CASSPEPGQGFWETQYF.

The table lists this clonotype with many counts. CDR3 DNA: TGCGCCAGCAGCGGGTTGCGCGGGGACAATGAGCAGTTCTTC. It is translated as CASSGLRGDNEQFF. The rearrangement joins TRBV5-1 to TRBJ2-1; weak D call: TRBD2 (6 bases). The germline CDR1 and CDR2 sequences are SGHRS and YFSETQ. CDR3 length: 14 residues. Trimming stripped 4 bases from V and 5 bases from J, with 13 bases between.

In this sample, this clonotype turned up many times. CDR3 nucleotide sequence: TGTGCCAGCAGCTTAATTAACAGGGGCAATGAGCAGTTCTTC. Encoded protein: CASSLINRGNEQFF. The chain carries TRBV7-8 and TRBJ2-1; 7 nucleotides match TRBD1. Unmatched junction bases numbered 4, after V lost 2 bases and J lost 6 bases. Germline CDR1 SGHVS, CDR2 FQNEAQ. The CDR3 sequence is 14 residues long. The complete variable domain, with remaining parts taken from reference TRBV7-8 and TRBJ2-1, reads GAGVSQSPRYKVAKRGQDVALRCDPISGHVSLFWYQQALGQGPEFLTYFQNEAQLDKSGLPSDRFFAERPEGSVSTLKIQRTQQEDSAVYLCASSLINRGNEQFFGPGTRLTVL.

This chain joins TRBV28 and TRBJ2-2, with 7 bases lining up with TRBD1. CDR1 and CDR2 from the germline V gene are MDHEN and SYDVKM. Germline trimming cut 6 bases from V and 7 bases from J; bases unmatched to any gene: 11. The CDR3 has 15 residues. The CDR3 nucleotides read TGTGCCAGCAGCCGTGGACAGGTTTCGTACGGGGAGCTGTTTTTT. Its protein is CASSRGQVSYGELFF.

This clonotype was found a few times. V and J are TRBV7-9 and TRBJ1-1; 7 positions match TRBD1. V shed 1 base and J 3 bases; nucleotides not matched to a gene: 2. The germline V gene has CDR1 SEHNR and CDR2 FQNEAQ (reference sequence). This CDR3 is 14 amino acids long. The DNA of the CDR3 is TGTGCCAGCAGCTTAGACAGGGGAGACACTGAAGCTTTCTTT. It codes for CASSLDRGDTEAFF.

Many counts were recorded for this clonotype. The chain is built from TRBV28 and TRBJ2-1; perhaps TRBD2 as D (7 bases). V was pared by 5 bases and J by 8 bases, with 16 bases between. CDR1 and CDR2 (germline): MDHEN, SYDVKM. The CDR3 runs 14 residues. CDR3 sequence: CASSGGGGAHEQFF. CDR3 bases: TGTGCCAGCAGTGGGGGGGGGGGGGCCCATGAGCAGTTCTTC.